Listed below are T cell receptor beta chains from one sample, sequenced in a study of OX40 agonist ivuxolimab in advanced cancers. Only in-frame clones appear in the TCRdb table, and some are missing; sequencing was by immunoSEQ multiplex PCR. The repertoire holds over 45,000 clones, with about 85% as singletons. The sample here was CD4+ or CD8+ T cells sorted from blood, taken in a trial of the OX40 agonist ivuxolimab. The source is an adult with an advanced solid tumor such as melanoma, head and neck, liver or kidney cancer. The CDR3 runs from the conserved cysteine through the conserved F or W. Fields, in order: J gene, D gene, clone size, V gene, CDR3 DNA, CDR3 protein. A D gene is named only where the DNA matches it firmly. For some rows the clone size is stated as once, few or many, or as a class when expanded; others skip it.

TRBJ1-6,-,-,TRBV30,TGTGCCTGGGGACCTAACAGCAATTCACCCCTCCACTTT,CAWGPNSNSPLHF
TRBJ2-3,-,-,TRBV9,TGTGCCAGCAGCGTAGCTGGGGGCGGGCCGGGTCAGGTTACGCAGTATTTT,CASSVAGGGPGQVTQYF
TRBJ2-7,-,-,TRBV6-1,TGTGCCAGCAGTGAAGCGGCCTCCTACGAGCAGTACTTC,CASSEAASYEQYF
TRBJ2-1,TRBD2,-,TRBV5-1,TGCGCCAGCAGCTGGACTAGCGGTTACAATGAGCAGTTCTTC,CASSWTSGYNEQFF
TRBJ2-7,-,-,TRBV28,TGTGCCAGCATAAGGTCAGGGGATTATCCCTACGAGCAGTACTTC,CASIRSGDYPYEQYF
TRBJ1-5,-,-,TRBV7-8,TGTGCCAGCAGCGCGACCCGGACCACCCCGAATCAGCCCCAGCATTTT,CASSATRTTPNQPQHF
TRBJ1-4,TRBD1,-,TRBV28,TGTGCCAGCAGTGGAGGGACAGGGGGCCCTAATGAAAAACTGTTTTTT,CASSGGTGGPNEKLFF
TRBJ2-3,TRBD2,-,TRBV10-3,TGTGCCATCAGTGAAGCGGGAGGCTACACAGATACGCAGTATTTT,CAISEAGGYTDTQYF
TRBJ2-7,-,-,TRBV11-3,TGTGCCAGCAGCTTAGTCGCCGGGTTCGAGCAGTACTTC,CASSLVAGFEQYF
TRBJ2-7,TRBD2,-,TRBV27,TGTGCCAGCAGTTTATATAGCGGGAGAGATAACGAGCAGTACTTC,CASSLYSGRDNEQYF
TRBJ2-5,TRBD1,-,TRBV9,TGTGCCAGCAGCCCCTCGGGACAGGGGATCCGAGGGGAGACCCAGTACTTC,CASSPSGQGIRGETQYF
TRBJ2-7,TRBD2,few,TRBV4-1,TGCGCCAGCAGCCAATCCTGGACTAGCGGGAGGGCCTACGAGCAGTACTTC,CASSQSWTSGRAYEQYF
TRBJ1-4,TRBD1,-,TRBV28,TGTGCCAGCAGTTCCACAGGGGGCGTTGGAAAACTGTTTTTT,CASSSTGGVGKLFF
TRBJ2-1,-,-,TRBV10-2,TGCGCCAGTACAAGCGCTATGACCTACAATGAGCAGTTCTTC,CASTSAMTYNEQFF
TRBJ1-3,-,-,TRBV5-1,TGCGCCAGCAGCTTGGAGGCGCTTTCCAGAGGAAACACCATATATTTT,CASSLEALSRGNTIYF
TRBJ2-7,-,-,TRBV19,TGTGCCAGTAGTATACCCGTCAGGGGTCTGAGCTCCTACGAGCAGTACTTC,CASSIPVRGLSSYEQYF
TRBJ1-5,TRBD1,-,TRBV28,TGTGCCAGCAGAAAGACAGGGGTAGAGCCCCAGCATTTT,CASRKTGVEPQHF
TRBJ1-4,-,-,TRBV28,TGTGCCAGCAGCCCCCCCGAGAGGCAGGCTGAAAAACTGTTTTTT,CASSPPERQAEKLFF
TRBJ2-7,TRBD1,-,TRBV27,TGTGCCAGCAGTAACCGAAGGGGGCGCTTGGATTTTGAGCAGTACTTC,CASSNRRGRLDFEQYF
TRBJ2-7,-,-,TRBV29-1,TGCAGCTTCACATTCTACGAGCAGTACTTC,CSFTFYEQYF
TRBJ1-4,TRBD1,few,TRBV7-8,TGTGCCAGCAGCGTACGACAGGGGGCTAATGAAAAACTGTTTTTT,CASSVRQGANEKLFF
TRBJ2-1,-,-,TRBV28,TGTGCCAGCACCGGGGCCCCAGGAAGGGAGCAGTTCTTC,CASTGAPGREQFF
TRBJ1-1,TRBD1,-,TRBV2,TGTGCCAGCAGGGGACAGGGGATGAGCACTGAAGCTTTCTTT,CASRGQGMSTEAFF
TRBJ2-5,-,-,TRBV5-1,TGCGCCAGCAGCTTGGAAGAGACCCAGTACTTC,CASSLEETQYF
TRBJ2-3,TRBD1,-,TRBV5-4,TGTGCCAGCAGCTCACAGGGGGCGACAGATACGCAGTATTTT,CASSSQGATDTQYF
TRBJ1-5,TRBD1,-,TRBV2,TGTGCCAGCAGCCCAGACAGGGTAAATCAGCCCCAGCATTTT,CASSPDRVNQPQHF
TRBJ1-4,TRBD1,-,TRBV5-1,TGCGCCAGCAGCCCCGGGACAGGGGTAGGGGAAAAACTGTTTTTT,CASSPGTGVGEKLFF
TRBJ2-7,TRBD2,-,TRBV5-1,TGCGCCAGCAGCTTGGTTGCGGCGGGAGATGGTTACGAGCAGTACTTC,CASSLVAAGDGYEQYF
TRBJ2-4,TRBD2,-,TRBV28,TGTGCCAGCAGTTCCGGGACTAGCGGTATAGCCAAAAACATTCAGTACTTC,CASSSGTSGIAKNIQYF